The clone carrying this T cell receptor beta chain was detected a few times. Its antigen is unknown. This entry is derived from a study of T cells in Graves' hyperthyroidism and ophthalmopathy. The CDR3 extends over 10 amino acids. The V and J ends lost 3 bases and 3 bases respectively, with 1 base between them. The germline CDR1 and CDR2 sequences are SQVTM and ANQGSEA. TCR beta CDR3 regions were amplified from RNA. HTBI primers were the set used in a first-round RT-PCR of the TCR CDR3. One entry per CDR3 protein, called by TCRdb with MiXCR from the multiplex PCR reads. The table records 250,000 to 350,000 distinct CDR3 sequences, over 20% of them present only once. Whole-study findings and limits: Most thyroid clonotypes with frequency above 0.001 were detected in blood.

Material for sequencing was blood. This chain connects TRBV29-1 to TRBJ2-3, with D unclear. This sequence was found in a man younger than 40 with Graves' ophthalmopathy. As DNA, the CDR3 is TGCAGCGTTGAGACAGATACGCAGTATTTT. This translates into CSVETDTQYF.